What follows is one T cell receptor beta chain and its context. This sample was taken from a study of tumor and adjacent non-tumor tissue in lung cancer. Study-level background: Samples averaged roughly 4.4 million productive TCRbeta reads each.

No cell sorting was done before RNA was extracted from the tissue. Newly diagnosed lung cancer patients had thoracic surgery in China, August–November 2014, without prior chemotherapy. The germline V and J ends were trimmed by 2 bases and 4 bases, with 14 bases remaining between them. The germline V gene has CDR1 SQVTM and CDR2 ANQGSEA. This CDR3 comprises 14 residues. A modified ARM-PCR protocol with three rounds of nested PCR amplified TCRbeta. Via MiXCR, TCRdb re-called the multiplex PCR reads, giving one row per CDR3 protein. The table records about 200,000 distinct CDR3 sequences, less than 80% of them present only once.

The chain carries TRBV29-1 and TRBJ1-2; no clear D gene. The sequence was collected from a man aged 60 to 75 with non-small cell lung cancer. The specimen sequenced was lung tumor tissue. The CDR3 DNA is TGCAGCGTTGAACACCCTAACGAGTGCTATGGCTACACCTTC. Residues: CSVEHPNECYGYTF.